Below are 26 T cell receptor beta chains sequenced from a single sample in a study of metastatic and nonmetastatic thyroid tumors. Using MiXCR, TCRdb reanalyzed the PCR reads. The data contain 15,000 to 20,000 clones, approximately 27% of them seen just once; the ten biggest clones take up roughly a sixth. Before thyroid surgery, none of the patients had received any treatment. Material for sequencing was tumor tissue. All receptors derive from a female donor with papillary thyroid cancer or a benign thyroid nodule (not recorded which). Some clones in this sample may be carry-over from other donors' samples.

The chain links TRBV4-3 to TRBJ2-3; TRBD2 is a possible D gene (5 bases). V shed 0 bases and J shed 7 bases, with 17 bases lying between them. Germline CDR1 and CDR2: LGHNA and YSLEER. The CDR3 spans 16 residues. The CDR3: CASSQDRGDLTNTQYF. In DNA form, the CDR3 reads TGCGCCAGCAGCCAAGACCGGGGAGACCTAACAAATACGCAGTATTTT.

This clone was recorded a few times. The gene calls are TRBV5-4 and TRBJ2-7; D is unresolved. The CDR3 spans 11 residues. From germline, CDR1 is SGHNT and CDR2 YYREEE (reference sequence). Between the trimmed V and J ends, which lost 4 bases and 3 bases, there was a span of 5 bases. CDR3 DNA: TGTGCCAGCAGCGTCCACTACGAGCAGTACTTC. Translated, it gives CASSVHYEQYF. Full variable domain (remainder filled in from reference TRBV5-4 and TRBJ2-7): ETGVTQSPTHLIKTRGQQVTLRCSSQSGHNTVSWYQQALGQGPQFIFQYYREEENGRGNFPPRFSGLQFPNYSSELNVNALELDDSALYLCASSVHYEQYFGPGTRLTVT.

The sample holds many counts of this clone. Here the CDR3 reads CASSQASGTGLFYGYTF. CDR3 in DNA: TGCGCCAGCAGCCAAGCCTCCGGGACAGGCCTCTTCTATGGCTACACCTTC. The chain employs TRBV4-1 and TRBJ1-2; 8 nucleotides agree with TRBD1. CDR1 and CDR2 (germline): MGHRA, YSYEKL. The CDR3 has 17 residues. Losses at the gene ends were 1 base for V and 4 bases for J; bases not matched to a gene: 11.

The V call is TRBV6-4, the J call TRBJ2-7, with D tentatively TRBD1 (5 bases). The CDR3 contains 16 residues. V shed 4 bases and J shed 1 base, with 17 bases lying between them. Per germline, CDR1 MRHNA and CDR2 SNTAGT. CDR3 protein: CASSGPSIWTSYEQYF. The DNA of the CDR3 is TGTGCCAGCAGTGGTCCCTCTATCTGGACATCCTACGAGCAGTACTTC.

This clone was detected ten times or more. J is TRBJ2-5 and V is TRBV10-3; 7 positions agree with TRBD2. V was clipped by 2 bases and J by 2 bases; unmatched bases: 8. This CDR3 spans 16 amino acids. Germline loops: CDR1 ENHRY, CDR2 SYGVKD. CDR3 nucleotides: TGTGCCATCAGTGAGAGGGAGGGATTGGGGCAAGAGACCCAGTACTTC. Its protein is CAISEREGLGQETQYF.

In this sample, this clone turned up once. The V and J genes are TRBV9 and TRBJ2-3; 8 positions match TRBD2. Germline trimming cut 2 bases from V and 3 bases from J; bases unmatched to any gene: 2. Germline V gives CDR1 SGDLS, CDR2 YYNGEE. The length of the CDR3 is 14 residues. For the CDR3, the DNA is TGTGCCAGCAGCGTTAGCGGGATGACAGATACGCAGTATTTT. Residues: CASSVSGMTDTQYF. The whole variable domain, remainder taken from reference TRBV9 and TRBJ2-3, is DSGVTQTPKHLITATGQRVTLRCSPRSGDLSVYWYQQSLDQGLQFLIQYYNGEERAKGNILERFSAQQFPDLHSELNLSSLELGDSALYFCASSVSGMTDTQYFGPGTRLTVL.

This clone was recorded many times. This sequence joins TRBV5-1 and TRBJ2-2; possibly TRBD2 for D (5 bases). The CDR3 runs 16 residues. Germline loops: CDR1 SGHRS, CDR2 YFSETQ. V lost 3 bases and J 0 bases, leaving 12 bases between the germline ends. The CDR3 DNA follows: TGCGCCAGCAGCTCCGGACTTCTCGCGAACACCGGGGAGCTGTTTTTT. This sequence encodes CASSSGLLANTGELFF.

This clone was counted at least ten times. The CDR3 region has the DNA TGTGCCACCAGTGATGGGACAGTGAACACCGGGGAGCTGTTTTTT. The encoded protein is CATSDGTVNTGELFF. This chain links TRBV24-1 with TRBJ2-2; 7 bases fit TRBD1. V lost 3 bases and J lost 1; bases outside the gene matches: 1. Germline V CDR1 and CDR2: KGHDR, SFDVKD. CDR3 length: 15 amino acids.

The sample holds a few counts of this clone. This chain uses TRBV28 with TRBJ2-7, with 7 bases identical to TRBD1. This CDR3 has 12 amino acids. V shed 5 bases, J shed 6 bases, and the junction held 4 bases outside the gene matches. Germline V CDR1 and CDR2: MDHEN, SYDVKM. The DNA for the CDR3 is TGTGCCAGCAGTCCAAGGGGGCTCGAGCAGTACTTC. Residues: CASSPRGLEQYF.

The gene calls are TRBV5-6 and TRBJ1-5, with D unclear. The V and J ends lost 3 bases and 12 bases respectively, with 16 bases between them. This CDR3 has 13 residues. From germline, CDR1 is SGHDT and CDR2 YYEEEE. In DNA form, the CDR3 reads TGTGCCAGCAGCTATTCCCTGTCCCTGGTCCAGCATTTT. Its translation: CASSYSLSLVQHF.

By proportion, this clone is medium-sized (0.01 to 0.1%). V gene TRBV6-1 combines with J gene TRBJ1-5; D is unclear. This CDR3 has 13 residues. Per germline, CDR1 MNHNS and CDR2 SASEGT. With 0 bases removed from V and 5 bases from J, the gap between germline ends came to 5 bases. The CDR3 DNA is TGTGCCAGCAGTGAAGCCCCTTATCAGCCCCAGCATTTT. It specifies CASSEAPYQPQHF.

This clone was picked up many times. This chain links TRBV10-3 with TRBJ1-3; TRBD1 might be the D (5 bases). The CDR3 has 12 amino acids. Germline V gene lookup returns CDR1 ENHRY and CDR2 SYGVKD. V was trimmed by 6 bases and J by 9 bases, leaving 12 bases between them. In DNA form, the CDR3 reads TGTGCCATCAGCCAGGGACGCAGCACCATATATTTT. Translating gives CAISQGRSTIYF.

V usage is TRBV28 and J usage is TRBJ2-2; the match to TRBD2 covers 7 bases. CDR1 is MDHEN and CDR2 is SYDVKM in the germline V gene. The V gene end was trimmed by 5 bases and the J gene end by 7 bases; junction bases not matched to a gene: 16. This CDR3 is 17 amino acids long. The CDR3 nucleotides are TGTGCCAGCAGTCCAAGTGGGGCGGGAGAGGGGAACGGGGAGCTGTTTTTT. Protein: CASSPSGAGEGNGELFF.

This clone was seen many times. V usage is TRBV11-2 and J usage is TRBJ2-3, with 10 bases matching TRBD2. The V gene's germline CDR1 is SGHAT and CDR2 FQNNGV. The CDR3 has 14 amino acids. Trimming took 6 bases from V and 4 from J; bases not matched to a gene: 4. In nucleotides, the CDR3 is TGTGCCAGCAGTCGGACTAGCGGCGCAGATACGCAGTATTTT. Amino acid sequence: CASSRTSGADTQYF.

This clone has ten or more counts. The chain is built from TRBV6-1 and TRBJ1-1; 8 nucleotides line up with TRBD1. V was clipped by 7 bases and J by 4 bases; unmatched bases: 14. The V gene's germline CDR1 is MNHNS and CDR2 SASEGT. This CDR3 contains 16 residues. CDR3 loop: CASNIGTGALSTEAFF. The CDR3 nucleotides are TGTGCCAGCAACATCGGGACAGGAGCATTGAGCACTGAAGCTTTCTTT.

The rearrangement links TRBV5-1 to TRBJ2-2; D may be TRBD2 (6 bases). The CDR3 is 17 amino acids. Looked up from germline, CDR1 is SGHRS and CDR2 is YFSETQ. The V and J ends lost 0 bases and 3 bases respectively, with 15 bases between them. The CDR3: CASSLDGGWTYTGELFF. CDR3 in DNA: TGCGCCAGCAGCTTGGATGGGGGGTGGACTTACACCGGGGAGCTGTTTTTT.

This chain joins TRBV20-1 and TRBJ1-2; no firm D call. The CDR3 is made up of 12 amino acids. The germline V and J ends were trimmed by 1 base and 10 bases, with 13 bases remaining between them. Germline V gene lookup returns CDR1 DFQATT and CDR2 SNEGSKA (reference sequence). The CDR3, as DNA: TGCAGTGCTAGAGTGGGGATTCAGTTCTACACCTTC. Translated: CSARVGIQFYTF.

This clone was found a few times. The rearrangement joins TRBV20-1 to TRBJ2-7; perhaps D is TRBD1 or TRBD2 (5 bases each). Looked up from germline, CDR1 is DFQATT and CDR2 is SNEGSKA (reference sequence). V lost 4 bases and J 2 bases, leaving 18 bases between the germline ends. This CDR3 spans 15 amino acids. The CDR3: CSANWEMGPAYEQYF. CDR3 coding DNA: TGCAGTGCTAACTGGGAGATGGGGCCCGCCTACGAGCAGTACTTC.

As for this clone: At one boundary the junction diverges from the germline segment, which might be a read error. The chain combines TRBV20-1 with TRBJ1-1; no definite D call. The CDR3 totals 13 residues. Germline CDR1 reads DFQATT; CDR2 reads SNEGSKA (reference sequence). CDR3 in amino acids: CSARDSPPTEALF. CDR3 DNA sequence: TGCAGTGCTAGAGATAGCCCCCCCACTGAAGCTTTATTT.

In its sample, this clone ranks as medium-sized. Germline and junction disagree at one end, which may indicate a read error. The chain joins TRBV6-1 to TRBJ1-5; D ambiguous. CDR1 MNHNS and CDR2 SASEGT come from the germline V gene. The CDR3 sequence is 13 residues long. The DNA of the CDR3 is TGTGCCAGCAGGGAAGCCGGCAATCAGCCCCAGCATTTT. It encodes CASREAGNQPQHF.

This clone was recorded a few times. The chain uses TRBV6-1 and TRBJ2-1; 8 positions agree with TRBD1. The CDR3 has 14 amino acids. After removal of 7 bases from V and 7 bases from J, the junction contained 9 bases not matched to a gene. Germline V gene sequence: CDR1 MNHNS, CDR2 SASEGT. This CDR3 is CASNRGTGKNEQFF. The CDR3 nucleotides read TGTGCCAGCAACCGAGGGACAGGCAAAAATGAGCAGTTCTTC.

This clone has just a few counts. The rearrangement uses TRBV6-1 and TRBJ2-7; 9 bases line up with TRBD1. From germline, CDR1 is MNHNS and CDR2 SASEGT. The CDR3 has 11 amino acids. CDR3 sequence (DNA): TGTGCAGGCGGACAGGGGAGCGAGCAGTACTTC. It translates to CAGGQGSEQYF.

CDR3 sequence reads: CASSSGLTTDTQYF. The CDR3 region has the DNA TGTGCCAGCAGCTCGGGACTCACCACAGATACGCAGTATTTT. This chain links TRBV11-2 with TRBJ2-3; possibly TRBD2 for D (6 bases). V shed 4 bases and J shed 2 bases, with 10 bases lying between them. This CDR3 contains 14 residues. Germline V gene sequence: CDR1 SGHAT, CDR2 FQNNGV.

This clone has just one count. The chain has TRBV5-1 and TRBJ1-1, with a tentative D call TRBD1 (6 bases). The germline V gene has CDR1 SGHRS and CDR2 YFSETQ. V shed 0 bases and J shed 3 bases, with 9 bases lying between them. The CDR3 is 14 residues long. The CDR3 nucleotides read TGCGCCAGCAGCTTGGCCGGGGGCTACACTGAAGCTTTCTTT. This codes for CASSLAGGYTEAFF.

This clone occurred a few times. This chain joins TRBV5-1 and TRBJ1-1; no firm D call. V was cut by 0 bases and J by 2 bases, with 11 bases left in between. The CDR3 totals 15 residues. Germline V gives CDR1 SGHRS, CDR2 YFSETQ. The CDR3 loop is CASSLDSQPNTEAFF. CDR3 in DNA: TGCGCCAGCAGCTTGGACAGTCAACCTAACACTGAAGCTTTCTTT.

The chain recombines TRBV5-1 with TRBJ1-3; weak D call: TRBD1 (6 bases). Germline CDR1 SGHRS, CDR2 YFSETQ. The CDR3 contains 16 residues. V lost 4 bases to trimming and J lost 1 base, with 15 bases between them. CDR3 residues: CASSEDLQGSGNTIYF. Here the CDR3 DNA reads TGCGCCAGCAGCGAGGATCTACAGGGTTCTGGAAACACCATATATTTT. The whole variable domain, filled in from reference TRBV5-1 and TRBJ1-3, reads KAGVTQTPRYLIKTRGQQVTLSCSPISGHRSVSWYQQTPGQGLQFLFEYFSETQRNKGNFPGRFSGRQFSNSRSEMNVSTLELGDSALYLCASSEDLQGSGNTIYFGEGSWLTVV.